This T cell receptor beta chain was sequenced for a study of blood T cells in healthy people across ages. It was with a sample-barcoded 5' primer and a J-beta primer mix that a second PCR of roughly 7 to 12 cycles was run. From the 5' RACE reads, TCRdb called clonotypes with MiXCR, one entry per CDR3 protein. This sample has hundreds of thousands of distinct CDR3 sequences, with around two fifths found just once. Losses at the gene ends were 6 bases for V and 7 bases for J; bases not matched to a gene: 7. The V gene's germline CDR1 is DFQATT and CDR2 SNEGSKA (reference sequence). The CDR3 covers 13 residues. Overall study findings and caveats: Age advanced and TCR beta diversity per million T cells fell, roughly linearly. Percentage of naive T cells showed a strong correlation with TCR beta diversity.

This clonotype was seen more than once but under ten times. The antigen is not known. The chain is built from TRBV20-1 and TRBJ2-1; TRBD1 aligns across 9 bases. This receptor was taken from a man aged 55 to 70 in good health. The material sequenced was blood. The CDR3 DNA is TGCAGTGCCGGGACAGGGATTTTAAATGAGCAGTTCTTC. It translates to CSAGTGILNEQFF.